Shown below are 32 T cell receptor beta chains from a single sample sequenced in a study of T cell changes during pregnancy in multiple sclerosis. Profiled with immunoSEQ multiplex PCR; TCRdb holds only in-frame clones, not every one. The data hold under 90,000 clones, with around 94% observed a single time. The sample in question was peripheral blood, obtained in the second trimester of pregnancy. The receptors come from a female donor in good health, enrolled as a control in a pregnancy study.

To note about this clone: One end of the junction varies from germline; a read error may be responsible. The chain recombines TRBV7-7 with TRBJ2-2; 8 positions match TRBD2. Germline CDR1 is SSHAT and CDR2 is FNYEAQ (reference sequence). The CDR3 is 18 amino acids. DNA of the CDR3: TGTGCTAGCAGCTTAGATTTAACGGGAGGGCGTGTCACCGGGGAGCTGTTTTTT. It yields the protein CASSLDLTGGRVTGELFF.

There are a few counts of this clone. The rearrangement joins TRBV4-1 to TRBJ2-7; TRBD1 might be the D (6 bases). Germline CDR1 and CDR2: MGHRA and YSYEKL. V was shortened by 1 base and J by 6 bases, with 13 bases between the two germline ends. The CDR3 runs to 14 residues. The CDR3 protein is CASSQGTGMGEQYF. The CDR3 nucleotides read TGCGCCAGCAGCCAAGGAACAGGGATGGGCGAGCAGTACTTC.

V and J are TRBV11-2 and TRBJ2-1, with 11 bases lining up with TRBD2. CDR3 length: 17 residues. The germline V gene has CDR1 SGHAT and CDR2 FQNNGV. Trimming removed 5 bases from V and 5 bases from J; junction bases left unmatched: 11. CDR3 coding DNA: TGTGCCAGCAGCAGTAGCGGGAGGGCTCCTAGGGACAATGAGCAGTTCTTC. It translates to CASSSSGRAPRDNEQFF.

The rearrangement uses TRBV19 and TRBJ2-1, with 9 positions matching TRBD2. The junction had 13 bases not matched to a gene; V was cut back by 3 bases and J by 7 bases. The germline V gene encodes CDR1 LNHDA and CDR2 SQIVND (reference sequence). The CDR3 extends over 17 amino acids. CDR3 coding DNA: TGTGCCAGTAGTATTTTAGCGGGAGCCGATCCCTGGAATGAGCAGTTCTTC. As protein: CASSILAGADPWNEQFF.

V usage is TRBV28 and J usage is TRBJ2-7; 14 bases are a match to TRBD2. This CDR3 region has 16 residues. V was pared by 4 bases and J by 3 bases, with 5 bases of the junction left unmatched. Germline assignment: CDR1 MDHEN and CDR2 SYDVKM. The CDR3 DNA reads as TGTGCCAGCAGTTCCCCGGGGACTAGCGGGAGCTACGAGCAGTACTTC. It is translated as CASSSPGTSGSYEQYF.

V usage is TRBV28 and J usage is TRBJ1-1, with a possible D match to TRBD1 (5 bases). V lost 2 bases and J 5 bases, leaving 15 bases between the germline ends. The V gene's germline CDR1 is MDHEN and CDR2 SYDVKM. The CDR3 consists of 15 residues. CDR3 sequence reads: CASSLVPPGGTEAFF. The CDR3 region has the DNA TGTGCCAGCAGTTTAGTACCTCCCGGGGGGACTGAAGCTTTCTTT.

The chain employs TRBV28 and TRBJ2-2; D is unresolved. The V end was cut by 8 bases, the J end by 4 bases, with 23 bases between. CDR3 length: 17 amino acids. Germline lookup yields CDR1 MDHEN and CDR2 SYDVKM. CDR3 DNA sequence: TGTGCCAGCTACACCCACCCCCAATCATCAGGCACCGGGGAGCTGTTTTTT. It is translated as CASYTHPQSSGTGELFF.

The CDR3 DNA follows: TGTGCCAGCAGTTTATCCCCCGGGACAGGGGCGCACGAGCAGTACTTC. It codes for CASSLSPGTGAHEQYF. The rearrangement uses TRBV27 and TRBJ2-7; 10 bases align to TRBD1. CDR1 is MNHEY, CDR2 SMNVEV, per germline (reference sequence). V lost 0 bases and J lost 5; bases outside the gene matches: 7. The CDR3 is 16 amino acids.

The chain carries TRBV4-1 and TRBJ1-5, with TRBD1 identical over 9 bases. Germline values: CDR1 MGHRA, CDR2 YSYEKL. V dropped 3 bases and J dropped 4; count of bases not matched to a gene: 7. The CDR3 spans 16 residues. The CDR3 sequence: CASSHSGTGTNQPQHF. The CDR3 DNA reads as TGCGCCAGCAGCCACTCCGGGACAGGGACAAATCAGCCCCAGCATTTT.

The chain employs TRBV2 and TRBJ1-1, with D perhaps matching TRBD1 (6 bases). CDR1 and CDR2 (germline): SNHLY, FYNNEI. CDR3 length: 15 residues. Trimming removed 6 bases from V and 3 bases from J, with 17 bases in between. The CDR3 loop reads CASRAYRAADTEAFF. The CDR3 DNA reads TGTGCCAGCAGGGCCTACAGGGCGGCGGACACTGAAGCTTTCTTT.

The gene calls are TRBV13 and TRBJ2-7; no firm D call. There are 13 residues in the CDR3. Trimming removed 0 bases from V and 0 bases from J, with 3 bases in between. The germline V gene encodes CDR1 PRHDT and CDR2 FYEKMQ (reference sequence). The CDR3 region has the DNA TGTGCCAGCAGCTTAGGGAGCTCCTACGAGCAGTACTTC. This gives the protein CASSLGSSYEQYF.

The J gene is TRBJ2-5, the V gene TRBV28, with 9 bases that match TRBD2. The trim removed 7 bases at V and 2 bases at J, leaving 17 bases unmatched. Germline CDR1 and CDR2: MDHEN and SYDVKM. The CDR3 is 18 amino acids. The CDR3 DNA follows: TGTGCCAGCATTCCATCCCGAAGACTAGCGGAGACACAAGAGACCCAGTACTTC. It codes for CASIPSRRLAETQETQYF.

The chain links TRBV6-5 to TRBJ2-2; D may be TRBD1 (6 bases). Germline assignment: CDR1 MNHEY and CDR2 SVGAGI. CDR3 length: 14 amino acids. Trimming pared 7 bases from V and 3 bases from J, leaving 12 bases between. CDR3 DNA sequence: TGTGCCAGCACCGCAAACAGGGACACCGGGGAGCTGTTTTTT. Amino acids: CASTANRDTGELFF.

The genes are TRBV7-2 and TRBJ1-3, with 7 bases fitting TRBD1. The CDR3 is 13 residues long. The junction had 2 bases not matched to a gene; V was cut back by 5 bases and J by 4 bases. CDR1 is SGHTA, CDR2 FQGNSA, per germline. In DNA, the CDR3 is TGTGCCAGCAGCCCAGGGGGGGGAAACACCATATATTTT. It yields the protein CASSPGGGNTIYF.

The chain recombines TRBV4-1 with TRBJ1-2; D unresolved. The CDR3 extends over 14 amino acids. V was pared by 1 base and J by 0 bases, with 6 bases between. Looked up from germline, CDR1 is MGHRA and CDR2 is YSYEKL. The CDR3 bases are TGCGCCAGCAGCCAAGGGCAGTCTAACTATGGCTACACCTTC. As protein: CASSQGQSNYGYTF.

The rearrangement joins TRBV11-2 to TRBJ1-1; D remains ambiguous. Per germline, CDR1 SGHAT and CDR2 FQNNGV. Trimming left V 1 base short and J 3 bases short, with 21 bases between. This CDR3 is built from 18 residues. CDR3 residues: CASSLAGRIGVGYTEAFF. For the CDR3, the DNA is TGTGCCAGCAGCTTAGCCGGGCGGATCGGGGTTGGGTACACTGAAGCTTTCTTT.

The J gene is TRBJ2-7, the V gene TRBV5-1, with TRBD2 matching over 14 bases. V dropped 7 bases and J dropped 3; count of bases not matched to a gene: 6. The CDR3 runs 15 residues. Germline CDR1 reads SGHRS; CDR2 reads YFSETQ. CDR3 sequence: CASGGLAGEFYEQYF. DNA of the CDR3: TGCGCCAGCGGGGGACTAGCGGGAGAGTTCTACGAGCAGTACTTC.

The genes are TRBV2 and TRBJ1-3, with 8 bases identical to TRBD1. Germline assignment: CDR1 SNHLY and CDR2 FYNNEI. J gave up 2 bases and V 8 bases, and 5 bases lay outside the gene matches. This CDR3 region has 14 residues. CDR3 sequence: CASQDRATGNTIYF. CDR3 nucleotides: TGTGCCAGCCAGGACAGGGCAACTGGAAACACCATATATTTT.

This chain connects TRBV7-2 to TRBJ2-1, with 7 bases lining up with TRBD2. J lost 7 bases, V lost 0 bases, and 12 bases had no gene match. Germline V gene data show CDR1 as SGHTA and CDR2 as FQGNSA. The CDR3 covers 17 residues. The CDR3 sequence is CASSLAGTTEEGNEQFF. In nucleotides, the CDR3 is TGTGCCAGCAGCTTAGCGGGGACTACAGAGGAGGGGAATGAGCAGTTCTTC.

DNA for the CDR3: TGTGCCAGCAGCTTGGCCCTGAGGGGACTAGCGGGAGTCAGCTACGAGCAGTACTTC. Protein product: CASSLALRGLAGVSYEQYF. This sequence joins TRBV7-9 and TRBJ2-7; 14 bases fit TRBD2. The CDR3 is 19 residues long. With V trimmed by 3 bases and J by 3 bases, 13 bases remained unmatched. Germline lookup yields CDR1 SEHNR and CDR2 FQNEAQ (reference sequence).

The V and J genes are TRBV27 and TRBJ2-1; 7 positions agree with TRBD2. Per germline, CDR1 MNHEY and CDR2 SMNVEV (reference sequence). Trimming at V came to 4 bases and at J to 2 bases, leaving 2 bases not matched to a gene. The CDR3 loop spans 14 amino acids. The CDR3 is CASSWGGTYNEQFF. The CDR3 coding sequence is TGTGCCAGCAGTTGGGGAGGGACCTACAATGAGCAGTTCTTC.

This sequence joins TRBV25-1 and TRBJ2-3; 11 bases agree with TRBD1. The CDR3 has 17 residues. Germline values: CDR1 MGHDK, CDR2 SYGVNS. V shed 2 bases and J 0 bases; nucleotides not matched to a gene: 4. Here the CDR3 reads CASSEPGQGASTDTQYF. Here the CDR3 DNA reads TGTGCCAGCAGTGAACCCGGACAGGGGGCTAGCACAGATACGCAGTATTTT. Full variable domain (outside the CDR3, taken from reference TRBV25-1 and TRBJ2-3): EADIYQTPRYLVIGTGKKITLECSQTMGHDKMYWYQQDPGMELHLIHYSYGVNSTEKGDLSSESTVSRIRTEHFPLTLESARPSHTSQYLCASSEPGQGASTDTQYFGPGTRLTVL.

This sequence joins TRBV9 and TRBJ1-5, with D maybe TRBD1 (6 bases). CDR1 and CDR2 (germline): SGDLS, YYNGEE. V dropped 0 bases and J dropped 2 bases, with 15 bases sitting between them. This CDR3 has 17 residues. The CDR3 DNA reads as TGTGCCAGCAGCGTAGGGGGGAACGAGGGGGGCAATCAGCCCCAGCATTTT. It translates to CASSVGGNEGGNQPQHF.

This chain connects TRBV4-2 to TRBJ2-2, with D possibly matching TRBD2 (6 bases). Germline V gene lookup returns CDR1 LGHNA and CDR2 YNFKEQ. CDR3 length: 15 residues. V was shortened by 0 bases and J by 4 bases, with 9 bases between the two germline ends. The CDR3 sequence: CASSQEGLLTGELFF. As DNA, the CDR3 is TGTGCCAGCAGCCAAGAGGGACTTCTCACCGGGGAGCTGTTTTTT.

The chain combines TRBV6-1 with TRBJ1-1; D unresolved. Germline loops: CDR1 MNHNS, CDR2 SASEGT. The ends were cut back, 4 bases at V and 5 bases at J, with 11 bases in the middle. This CDR3 has 13 amino acids. The CDR3 reads CASSALAGTEAFF. CDR3 nucleotides: TGTGCCAGCAGTGCCCTGGCCGGGACTGAAGCTTTCTTT.

The chain uses TRBV4-1 and TRBJ2-1; the D gene is possibly TRBD2 (5 bases). Germline assignment: CDR1 MGHRA and CDR2 YSYEKL. The CDR3 length is 15 residues. Trimming stripped 4 bases from V and 6 bases from J, with 16 bases between. DNA of the CDR3: TGCGCCAGCAGCCCACTAGTAGACCTCCGCAATGAGCAGTTCTTC. Amino acid sequence: CASSPLVDLRNEQFF.

V is TRBV15 and J is TRBJ2-2; unclear D gene. Germline V CDR1 and CDR2: LNHNV, YYDKDF (reference sequence). The CDR3 extends over 17 amino acids. Trimming removed 0 bases at V and 1 base at J, with 12 bases between. The CDR3 reads CATSRDPVALNTGELFF. In DNA, the CDR3 is TGTGCCACCAGCAGAGATCCGGTAGCCCTGAACACCGGGGAGCTGTTTTTT.

The chain uses TRBV4-2 and TRBJ2-3; 15 bases match TRBD2. CDR3 size: 19 residues. Germline V CDR1 and CDR2: LGHNA, YNFKEQ. The ends lost 4 bases at V and 0 bases at J; junction bases unmatched: 8. The CDR3 sequence is CASSLGLAGGGISTDTQYF. CDR3 bases: TGTGCCAGCAGCCTCGGACTAGCGGGAGGGGGAATAAGCACAGATACGCAGTATTTT.

This chain connects TRBV15 to TRBJ2-7, with a tentative D call TRBD2 (6 bases). Looked up from germline, CDR1 is LNHNV and CDR2 is YYDKDF (reference sequence). The CDR3 is 13 amino acids. V gave up 2 bases and J gave up 7 bases, with 12 bases separating them. The CDR3 sequence is CATSRSGGWEQYF. CDR3 in DNA: TGTGCCACCAGCAGATCTGGGGGGTGGGAGCAGTACTTC.

This clone showed up just once. The V and J genes are TRBV6-6 and TRBJ1-5; TRBD1 might be the D (5 bases). Trimming cost V 2 bases and J 6 bases, with 8 bases left between them. CDR1 and CDR2 from the germline V gene are MNHNY and SVGAGI (reference sequence). The CDR3 has 13 amino acids. In DNA form, the CDR3 reads TGTGCCAGCAGTTACCGTAGGGGTCAGCCCCAGCATTTT. It encodes CASSYRRGQPQHF.

The J gene is TRBJ2-7, the V gene TRBV5-1, with D maybe TRBD2 (6 bases). The CDR3 sequence is 15 residues long. V was trimmed by 0 bases and J by 3 bases, leaving 13 bases between them. Germline-derived CDR1 and CDR2 are SGHRS and YFSETQ. The CDR3 region has the DNA TGCGCCAGCAGCTTGGTCGGCGGGACGATCTACGAGCAGTACTTC. It codes for CASSLVGGTIYEQYF.

The gene calls are TRBV19 and TRBJ1-5; 10 positions match TRBD1. The J segment lost 5 bases and the V segment lost 5 bases, leaving 12 bases of the junction unmatched. The length of the CDR3 is 17 residues. Germline V gene sequence: CDR1 LNHDA, CDR2 SQIVND (reference sequence). CDR3 sequence: CASSPFRDRGRDQPQHF. The CDR3 DNA reads TGTGCCAGTAGTCCCTTCCGGGACAGGGGAAGGGATCAGCCCCAGCATTTT.